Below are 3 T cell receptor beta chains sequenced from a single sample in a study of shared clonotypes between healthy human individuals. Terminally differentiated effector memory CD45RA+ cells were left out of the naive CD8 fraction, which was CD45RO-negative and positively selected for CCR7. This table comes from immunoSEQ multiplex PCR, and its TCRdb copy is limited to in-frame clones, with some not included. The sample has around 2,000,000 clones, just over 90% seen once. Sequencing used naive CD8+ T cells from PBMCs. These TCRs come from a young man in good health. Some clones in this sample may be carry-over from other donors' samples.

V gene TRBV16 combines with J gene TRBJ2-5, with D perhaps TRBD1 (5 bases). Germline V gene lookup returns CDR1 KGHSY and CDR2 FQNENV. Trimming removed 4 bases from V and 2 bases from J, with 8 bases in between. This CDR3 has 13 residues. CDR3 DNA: TGTGCCAGCAGCCGCGACAGTCAAGAGACCCAGTACTTC. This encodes CASSRDSQETQYF.

The CDR3 nucleotides are TGTGCCAGCAGCCCGAGACAGGGGCGATCGCAAGAGACCCAGTACTTC. It yields the protein CASSPRQGRSQETQYF. The J gene is TRBJ2-5, the V gene TRBV21-1; the table gives TRBD1 as D, unverified against the DNA. TRBV21-1 is a known pseudogene. The CDR3 covers 16 residues.

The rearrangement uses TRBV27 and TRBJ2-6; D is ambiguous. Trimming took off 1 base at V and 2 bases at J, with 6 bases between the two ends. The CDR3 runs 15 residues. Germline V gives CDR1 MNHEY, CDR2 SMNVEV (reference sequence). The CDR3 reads CASSLWAPGANVLTF. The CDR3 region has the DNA TGTGCCAGCAGTTTATGGGCACCTGGGGCCAACGTCCTGACTTTC.